The 9 T cell receptor beta chains below were found in one sample sequenced in a study of T cells in Graves' hyperthyroidism and ophthalmopathy. TCR beta CDR3 regions were amplified from RNA. The study used the HTBI primer set for a first-round RT-PCR of the TCR CDR3. Each CDR3 protein is one row after TCRdb ran MiXCR on the multiplex PCR reads. The table shows 660,000 or so distinct CDR3 sequences, with just under 45% occurring only once. Sample: peripheral blood or thyroid tissue (not recorded which). The receptors shown here come from an adult man with Graves' disease, either hyperthyroidism or ophthalmopathy (not recorded which).

The rearrangement uses TRBV19 and TRBJ1-2; a possible D gene is TRBD1 (6 bases). Trimming pared 7 bases from V and 7 bases from J, leaving 16 bases between. Germline V gene lookup returns CDR1 LNHDA and CDR2 SQIVND (reference sequence). CDR3 length equals 13 residues. CDR3 nucleotide sequence: TGTGCCAGTACCTCAGGGGCGGCTGGTGGCTACACCTTC. Its protein product is CASTSGAAGGYTF. Looking up the rest from reference TRBV19 and TRBJ1-2 gives the full variable domain: DGGITQSPKYLFRKEGQNVTLSCEQNLNHDAMYWYRQDPGQGLRLIYYSQIVNDFQKGDIAEGYSVSREKKESFPLTVTSAQKNPTAFYLCASTSGAAGGYTFGSGTRLTVV.

This clonotype has at least ten counts. This rearrangement joins TRBV9 to TRBJ1-3; perhaps TRBD1 as D (6 bases). The V gene's germline CDR1 is SGDLS and CDR2 YYNGEE. V was cut by 3 bases and J by 0 bases, with 13 bases left in between. The CDR3 spans 16 residues. The CDR3 coding sequence is TGTGCCAGCAGCGCGGACAGAAGGGGCTCTGGAAACACCATATATTTT. Protein: CASSADRRGSGNTIYF.

A remark on this clonotype: A much larger clone lies one base from this, so it may be a read error. The rearrangement uses TRBV10-3 and TRBJ1-6; D not resolved. The CDR3 is 11 amino acids. The germline V gene encodes CDR1 ENHRY and CDR2 SYGVKD. V lost 4 bases to trimming and J lost 12 bases, with 7 bases between them. Here the CDR3 DNA reads TGTGCCATCAGTGGATGGGGACCCCTCCACTTT. This encodes CAISGWGPLHF.

With regard to this clonotype: The junction departs from the called germline gene at one end, perhaps through a read error. V and J are TRBV10-3 and TRBJ2-7; 7 nucleotides match TRBD1. CDR1 is ENHRY, CDR2 SYGVKD, per germline. The CDR3 runs to 18 residues. The CDR3 loop is CASSYAPSTGDISYEQYF. The CDR3, as DNA: TGTGCCAGCAGTTACGCCCCCAGCACAGGGGATATCTCCTACGAGCAGTACTTC.

V is TRBV7-9 and J is TRBJ1-4, with D perhaps matching TRBD1 (5 bases). Germline V gives CDR1 SEHNR, CDR2 FQNEAQ (reference sequence). The CDR3 covers 16 residues. V shed 1 base and J shed 5 bases, with 14 bases lying between them. Written as DNA, the CDR3 is TGTGCCAGCAGCTTAGAACCCGGGACCCTGAATGAAAAACTGTTTTTT. This encodes CASSLEPGTLNEKLFF. Using reference TRBV7-9 and TRBJ1-4 for the parts outside the CDR3, the full variable domain is DTGVSQNPRHKITKRGQNVTFRCDPISEHNRLYWYRQTLGQGPEFLTYFQNEAQLEKSRLLSDRFSAERPKGSFSTLEIQRTEQGDSAMYLCASSLEPGTLNEKLFFGSGTQLSVL.

In this sample, this clonotype turned up a few times. V gene TRBV20-1 combines with J gene TRBJ2-7, with 9 bases lining up with TRBD2. Germline CDR1 DFQATT, CDR2 SNEGSKA (reference sequence). CDR3 length: 14 amino acids. V lost 5 bases, J lost 0 bases, and 5 bases stayed unmatched. The CDR3 nucleotides read TGCAGTGCTTTACAACTAGCGGGCTCCTACGAGCAGTACTTC. It is translated as CSALQLAGSYEQYF.

There are many counts of this clonotype. This sequence joins TRBV2 and TRBJ1-4, with D unclear. In germline, CDR1 is SNHLY, CDR2 FYNNEI. The CDR3 is 9 amino acids. Between the trimmed V and J ends, which lost 2 bases and 11 bases, there was a span of 0 bases. The CDR3 loop is CASSEKLFF. CDR3 coding DNA: TGTGCCAGCAGTGAAAAACTGTTTTTT.

The chain couples TRBV12-5 to TRBJ1-4, with unresolved D. Trimming shortened V by 3 bases and J by 8 bases, and 4 bases separated the two germline ends. This CDR3 has 11 residues. CDR1 and CDR2 from the germline V gene are LGHNT and FRNRAP. CDR3 in amino acids: CASGFGEKLFF. The CDR3 DNA reads TGTGCTAGTGGTTTTGGAGAAAAACTGTTTTTT. Supplemented by reference TRBV12-5 and TRBJ1-4, the full variable domain reads DARVTQTPRHKVTEMGQEVTMRCQPILGHNTVFWYRQTMMQGLELLAYFRNRAPLDDSGMPKDRFSAEMPDATLATLKIQPSEPRDSAVYFCASGFGEKLFFGSGTQLSVL.

V is TRBV2 and J is TRBJ1-5; the D is unclear. The CDR3 consists of 14 residues. The V end was cut by 6 bases, the J end by 6 bases, with 15 bases between. Germline-derived CDR1 and CDR2 are SNHLY and FYNNEI. The CDR3 protein is CASRDPGSGQPQHF. The DNA for the CDR3 is TGTGCCAGCAGAGATCCGGGGAGCGGTCAGCCCCAGCATTTT.